What follows is one TCR beta chain and its context. Its antigen is not known. Germline V gene sequence: CDR1 KGHDR, CDR2 SFDVKD. This CDR3 comprises 14 residues. V was clipped by 5 bases and J by 5 bases, with 12 bases between them. The record originates from a study of T cell responses to AZD1222 COVID-19 vaccine. Overall study: Second doses that came at about 4 or about 12 weeks were put together.

Study results and caveats: Regions left unmutated in variants are reportedly the target of nearly half of spike-specific TCRs. Repertoires were sampled only after the peak T cell response.

Profiling relied on immunoSEQ multiplex PCR, and the TCRdb table lists in-frame clones only, not all of them. The data contain 90,000 to 95,000 clones, roughly 93% of them singletons. The source was peripheral blood, collected on day 0 of AZD1222 vaccination. The chain links TRBV24-1 to TRBJ2-1; D is possibly TRBD2 (7 bases). The sequence came from an adult in good health. This CDR3 is CATSGVGGHNEQFF. The CDR3 DNA is TGTGCCACCAGTGGTGTGGGGGGGCACAATGAGCAGTTCTTC.